This TCR beta chain was sequenced during a study of blood T cell repertoires in COVID-19. Study context: Samples taken during acute and convalescent COVID-19 were collected in the United States, Italy and Spain.

V shed 3 bases, J shed 7 bases, and the junction held 11 bases outside the gene matches. Per the germline V gene, CDR1 is WNHNN and CDR2 is SYGVQD (reference sequence). The CDR3 is 16 residues long. Seattle enrolled patients during active infection and tracked them longitudinally. TCRdb keeps only in-frame clones here, not all; method: immunoSEQ multiplex PCR. The table includes roughly 180,000 clones, approximately 81% detected once. The sequencing sample was made of peripheral blood. This clonotype was sampled from a woman between 45 and 60 years old with COVID-19, enrolled during active disease. This chain connects TRBV10-1 to TRBJ2-3; TRBD1 aligns across 9 bases. The CDR3 protein is CASSDPRMDRGYTQYF. The CDR3 DNA is TGCGCCAGCAGTGACCCTCGAATGGACAGGGGATATACGCAGTATTTT.